One T cell receptor beta chain is described in this entry. Its antigen is unknown. No qualities accompany the bases; no much larger clone lies one base away. These data originate in a study of blood T cell repertoires in COVID-19 (dated by TCRdb to the early 2020s). With respect to the entire study: The collaborator samples originated in the United States, Italy and Spain and spanned the acute and convalescent phases of COVID-19. The material from the prospective study consisted of cDNA or gDNA derived from T cells, B-cell-depleted T cells, or PBMCs. The dataset comprised deeply sampled blood TCRbeta repertoires from subjects exposed to, actively infected with, or recovered from COVID-19. The repertoires were released in a freely available public database meant as a resource for research on the immune response to SARS-CoV-2. The samples were drawn from the first 160 participants of the ongoing ImmuneRACE study and from 950 to 1,500 subjects provided by 6 global collaborators. The sample metadata nearly always contained a de-identified subject ID, COVID-19 status, age in years and sex. Where available, HLA class I and class II types were taken from metadata supplied by the sample provider and were not determined by assay-based typing. Study-level results and caveats: The quantity of clinical and demographic metadata differed by source and by participant and was supplied without curation.

Enrolling through a virtual design, the prospective study's participants ranged in age from roughly 18 to 100 years and lived across roughly 24 United States geographic areas. Cohort assignment in the prospective study relied on participant-reported clinical history from a screening survey and a study questionnaire. Each participant in the prospective study had whole blood, serum and a nasopharyngeal or oropharyngeal swab collected by mobile phlebotomists. Over a roughly 2-month period, participants in the prospective study had the option of providing additional blood draws and questionnaires. Before DNA extraction, prospective study blood samples were shipped either frozen or at room temperature. The immunoSEQ Assay, a bias-controlled multiplex PCR, was used to amplify TCRbeta CDR3 regions from genomic DNA. On the authors' methods: The number of nucleated cells in each sample was estimated by amplification of reference gene primers within the assay. To quantify the absolute abundance of each unique TCRbeta CDR3 rearrangement, sequence reads were collapsed and filtered. Productive Simpson clonality was computed per sample as the square root of Simpson's diversity index over productive rearrangements. TCRdb's version of the immuneACCESS table is confined to in-frame rearrangements and falls short of the full clone set. An unresolved V gene accounts for under half of the shortfall where checked; the remainder is of unknown origin. The D gene and trimming were derived from the DNA, and the V and J assignments and clone size from that table. Here the sample has 120,000 to 150,000 clones; 84% occur a single time. The top ten hold more than 3% of the sample.

The material sequenced was PBMCs or T cells enriched from blood (not recorded which). This clonotype originated in a woman aged 50 to 65 with acute COVID-19.

The nucleotides read TGTGCCAGCTCACCGCCCGGGACAGGGGCTCAAAAGAACACTGAAGCTTTCTTT. It is translated as CASSPPGTGAQKNTEAFF. The sequence joins TRBV18 to TRBJ1-1; the central 10 bases match TRBD1. The CDR1 and CDR2 encoded by the germline V gene are KGHSH and LQKENI. Spanning cysteine to phenylalanine, the CDR3 consists of 18 amino acids. Kept here is only the CDR3 DNA, which spans 54 bases and is read in frame from base 1. Ends trimmed: V by 3 bases, J by 1 base; bases unmatched to a gene: 11.